One and the same sample provided the 30 T cell receptor beta chains below, sequenced in a study of beta chain features in type 1 diabetes. Since all of the isolated RNA was reverse transcribed, expressed TCRB transcripts were what got sequenced. Method: immunoSEQ multiplex PCR; TCRdb's copy keeps in-frame clones and lacks some. The sample carries about 620,000 clones, 15% to 19% recorded once. The material sequenced was naive CD4+ T cells from blood. The receptor source for this set is a man aged 18 to 30 in good health.

This clone was seen a few times. The CDR3 spells CASSLSVKNEQYF. CDR3 DNA sequence: TGTGCCAGCAGCTTATCCGTTAAAAACGAGCAGTACTTC. The V and J genes are TRBV7-3 and TRBJ2-7; D uncertain. Trimming removed 2 bases at V and 5 bases at J, with 10 bases between. Germline values: CDR1 SGHTA, CDR2 FQGTGA. CDR3 length: 13 residues.

This clone has more than one count but fewer than ten. The CDR3 nucleotides read TGTGCCAGTAGTCCCAGGGACGGCAACTATGGCTACACCTTC. This translates into CASSPRDGNYGYTF. The chain combines TRBV19 with TRBJ1-2; weak D call: TRBD1 (5 bases). The V and J ends lost 5 bases and 2 bases respectively, with 12 bases between them. The CDR3 runs to 14 residues. CDR1 LNHDA and CDR2 SQIVND come from the germline V gene (reference sequence).

Ten or more counts support this clone. The genes are TRBV13 and TRBJ1-2; 7 bases are a match to TRBD1. The length of the CDR3 is 13 residues. The germline V gene has CDR1 PRHDT and CDR2 FYEKMQ (reference sequence). V trimming: 6 bases; J trimming: 7 bases; junction bases outside the gene matches: 8. CDR3 protein: CASSLTGTRGYTF. In nucleotides, the CDR3 is TGTGCCAGCAGTCTGACAGGGACCCGTGGCTACACCTTC.

CDR3 residues: CASSLGGAPGNTIYF. In DNA, the CDR3 is TGTGCCAGCAGCTTAGGAGGGGCGCCTGGAAACACCATATATTTT. The chain carries TRBV7-3 and TRBJ1-3; D might be TRBD1 (5 bases). The length of the CDR3 is 15 residues. V lost 2 bases and J lost 2, with 10 bases in between. Germline V lookup: CDR1 SGHTA, CDR2 FQGTGA.

This clone appeared a few times. The gene calls are TRBV14 and TRBJ2-1; the match to TRBD1 covers 7 bases. The ends lost 8 bases at V and 4 bases at J; junction bases unmatched: 11. CDR1 and CDR2 from the germline V gene are SGHDN and FVKESK. The CDR3 covers 15 residues. CDR3 DNA sequence: TGTGCCAGCCGACCGAACAGGGGAACGTACAATGAGCAGTTCTTC. It encodes CASRPNRGTYNEQFF. Combining the CDR3 with reference TRBV14 and TRBJ2-1 gives the whole variable domain EAGVTQFPSHSVIEKGQTVTLRCDPISGHDNLYWYRRVMGKEIKFLLHFVKESKQDESGMPNNRFLAERTGGTYSTLKVQPAELEDSGVYFCASRPNRGTYNEQFFGPGTRLTVL.

This clone was detected a few times. Other DNA sequences of this sample code for an identical CDR3. The rearrangement uses TRBV7-3 and TRBJ1-5, with D hard to call. The germline V gene encodes CDR1 SGHTA and CDR2 FQGTGA. V was shortened by 5 bases and J by 2 bases, with 10 bases between the two germline ends. The CDR3 length is 14 residues. The DNA of the CDR3 is TGTGCCAGCAGCCCGGACGGGGGCAATCAGCCCCAGCATTTT. Encoded protein: CASSPDGGNQPQHF.

In this sample, this clone turned up a few times. The V gene is TRBV7-2, the J gene TRBJ2-3; weak D call: TRBD2 (6 bases). V was pared by 4 bases and J by 1 base, with 15 bases between. CDR1 and CDR2 from the germline V gene are SGHTA and FQGNSA. The CDR3 totals 16 residues. CDR3 bases: TGTGCCAGCAGCTCCCCCCCGGGACTGGGCACAGATACGCAGTATTTT. Protein sequence: CASSSPPGLGTDTQYF.

This clone was seen more than once but under ten times. This chain links TRBV6-5 with TRBJ2-7; TRBD2 might be the D (6 bases). Germline lookup yields CDR1 MNHEY and CDR2 SVGAGI. Trimming shortened V by 11 bases and J by 2 bases, and 19 bases separated the two germline ends. The CDR3 loop spans 14 amino acids. CDR3 protein: CAVLGRAGTYEQYF. CDR3 bases: TGTGCCGTTTTGGGCAGGGCGGGAACCTACGAGCAGTACTTC.

V and J are TRBV6-6 and TRBJ1-2, with TRBD1 matching over 10 bases. CDR1 is MNHNY, CDR2 SVGAGI, per germline (reference sequence). The CDR3 contains 16 residues. Trimming at V came to 2 bases and at J to 2 bases, leaving 5 bases not matched to a gene. The CDR3 is CASSYTGTGANYGYTF. CDR3 in DNA: TGTGCCAGCAGTTACACTGGGACAGGGGCAAACTATGGCTACACCTTC.

V and J are TRBV29-1 and TRBJ1-1; D unclear. This CDR3 has 10 amino acids. V was clipped by 4 bases and J by 5 bases, with 5 bases between them. The germline gives CDR1 SQVTM, CDR2 ANQGSEA. The CDR3 DNA is TGCAGCGTTGGGATAACTGAAGCTTTCTTT. The encoded protein is CSVGITEAFF. Full variable domain (remainder filled in from reference TRBV29-1 and TRBJ1-1): SAVISQKPSRDICQRGTSLTIQCQVDSQVTMMFWYRQQPGQSLTLIATANQGSEATYESGFVIDKFPISRPNLTFSTLTVSNMSPEDSSIYLCSVGITEAFFGQGTRLTVV.

The chain joins TRBV9 to TRBJ2-2; maybe TRBD1 (5 bases). The V gene's germline CDR1 is SGDLS and CDR2 YYNGEE. V lost 3 bases and J lost 8, with 5 bases in between. The CDR3 spans 11 residues. CDR3 bases: TGTGCCAGCAGCGCAGGGGGGGAGCTGTTTTTT. It is translated as CASSAGGELFF.

The chain has TRBV6-5 and TRBJ1-4; 8 bases match TRBD1. The CDR3 totals 15 residues. Trimming cost V 3 bases and J 11 bases; bases outside gene matches: 11. The germline V gene has CDR1 MNHEY and CDR2 SVGAGI. Here the CDR3 reads CASSYGTGGSGKLFF. The CDR3 DNA reads as TGTGCCAGCAGTTATGGTACAGGGGGAAGTGGGAAACTGTTTTTT.

There are a few counts of this clone. This chain links TRBV4-3 with TRBJ2-2; TRBD2 aligns across 12 bases. The germline gives CDR1 LGHNA, CDR2 YSLEER. The CDR3 extends over 16 amino acids. Trimming removed 4 bases from V and 0 bases from J; junction bases left unmatched: 0. CDR3 residues: CASSRTSGTNTGELFF. In DNA, the CDR3 is TGCGCCAGCAGCCGGACTAGCGGGACGAACACCGGGGAGCTGTTTTTT.

The chain carries TRBV11-1 and TRBJ1-6, with D perhaps matching TRBD1 (6 bases). Trimming left V 4 bases short and J 10 bases short, with 8 bases between. The CDR3 length is 12 residues. CDR1 is SGHAT, CDR2 FQDESV, per germline (reference sequence). Written as DNA, the CDR3 is TGTGCCAGCAGCTCCGACAGGTCACCCCTCCACTTT. Amino acid sequence: CASSSDRSPLHF.

Here the CDR3 DNA reads TGCGCCAGCAGCGGGGACAGGGTAGAAGAGACCCAGTACTTC. The encoded protein is CASSGDRVEETQYF. The chain joins TRBV5-1 to TRBJ2-5, with 9 bases aligning to TRBD1. V lost 4 bases to trimming and J lost 3 bases; unmatched junction nucleotides: 4. Germline CDR1 and CDR2: SGHRS and YFSETQ. There are 14 residues in the CDR3.

In its sample, this clone was seen a few times. J is TRBJ1-4 and V is TRBV7-2; D might be TRBD1 (6 bases). CDR3 length: 16 amino acids. V lost 1 base and J lost 5, with 14 bases in between. Germline V lookup: CDR1 SGHTA, CDR2 FQGNSA. The CDR3 here is CASSLGLGQGNEKLFF. The CDR3 nucleotides are TGTGCCAGCAGCTTAGGTTTAGGGCAGGGGAATGAAAAACTGTTTTTT.

The chain combines TRBV5-1 with TRBJ1-2; a weak D match, TRBD1 (5 bases). Germline-derived CDR1 and CDR2 are SGHRS and YFSETQ. This CDR3 is 14 amino acids long. The V end was cut by 5 bases, the J end by 0 bases, with 11 bases between. CDR3 bases: TGCGCCAGCAGGTTTGGGGGTGCTAACTATGGCTACACCTTC. This sequence encodes CASRFGGANYGYTF.

The rearrangement uses TRBV9 and TRBJ1-2, with D possibly being TRBD1 (5 bases). The CDR3 sequence is 11 residues long. Germline CDR1 reads SGDLS; CDR2 reads YYNGEE. The V end lost 2 bases, the J end lost 10 bases, and 9 bases lay between the germline ends. The CDR3, as DNA: TGTGCCAGCAGCGTTGAGGGGACCTACACCTTC. It specifies CASSVEGTYTF.

The rearrangement uses TRBV11-2 and TRBJ2-2, with no clear D. Trimming pared 3 bases from V and 9 bases from J, leaving 14 bases between. CDR3 length: 14 amino acids. Germline CDR1 SGHAT, CDR2 FQNNGV. CDR3 in amino acids: CASSFMPRDRELFF. CDR3 DNA: TGTGCCAGCAGCTTTATGCCCCGTGATAGGGAGCTGTTTTTT.

This chain uses TRBV7-2 with TRBJ2-3; TRBD1 agrees at 7 bases. The CDR3 sequence is 16 residues long. J gave up 0 bases and V 5 bases, and 8 bases lay outside the gene matches. Germline CDR1 is SGHTA and CDR2 is FQGNSA. In DNA form, the CDR3 reads TGTGCCAGCAGCCTAGTAGGGACAGATAGCACAGATACGCAGTATTTT. Amino acid sequence: CASSLVGTDSTDTQYF.

The chain couples TRBV7-2 to TRBJ2-4; TRBD1 might be the D (6 bases). The CDR3 contains 13 residues. V shed 5 bases and J shed 5 bases, with 10 bases lying between them. The germline gives CDR1 SGHTA, CDR2 FQGNSA. The CDR3 DNA is TGTGCCAGCAGCCCACGGACAGAAAACATTCAGTACTTC. It translates to CASSPRTENIQYF.

The V call is TRBV29-1, the J call TRBJ2-7; the D gene is possibly TRBD1 (6 bases). V lost 4 bases to trimming and J lost 0 bases, with 19 bases between them. The V gene's germline CDR1 is SQVTM and CDR2 ANQGSEA. The CDR3 loop spans 16 amino acids. In nucleotides, the CDR3 is TGCAGCGTTGGGATGTCGGCAGGGGCTTTCTCCTACGAGCAGTACTTC. Protein sequence: CSVGMSAGAFSYEQYF.

The V call is TRBV9, the J call TRBJ1-6; maybe TRBD1 (6 bases). The V gene lost 2 bases and the J gene lost 10 bases, with 16 bases spanning the gap. Germline CDR1 is SGDLS and CDR2 is YYNGEE. The CDR3 loop spans 15 amino acids. The CDR3 DNA is TGTGCCAGCAGCGTCACAGGGAGCCAAGGGTCACCCCTCCACTTT. The encoded protein is CASSVTGSQGSPLHF. The entire variable domain, with the rest obtained from reference TRBV9 and TRBJ1-6, is as follows: DSGVTQTPKHLITATGQRVTLRCSPRSGDLSVYWYQQSLDQGLQFLIQYYNGEERAKGNILERFSAQQFPDLHSELNLSSLELGDSALYFCASSVTGSQGSPLHFGNGTRLTVT.

J is TRBJ2-7 and V is TRBV7-9; D gene ambiguous. The CDR3 sequence is 13 residues long. Germline V gene lookup returns CDR1 SEHNR and CDR2 FQNEAQ (reference sequence). V gave up 5 bases and J gave up 3 bases, with 11 bases separating them. Here the CDR3 reads CASSRHGDYEQYF. The CDR3 region has the DNA TGTGCCAGCAGCCGGCACGGAGACTACGAGCAGTACTTC.

This sequence joins TRBV28 and TRBJ2-7, with D possibly TRBD1 on 6 matching bases. This CDR3 has 16 residues. The germline V gene encodes CDR1 MDHEN and CDR2 SYDVKM. V lost 6 bases to trimming and J lost 1 base, with 19 bases between them. For the CDR3, the DNA is TGTGCCAGCAGCACTCGACAGGCCAAGAGATCCTACGAGCAGTACTTC. Translating it yields CASSTRQAKRSYEQYF.

This clone was seen more than once but under ten times. The chain recombines TRBV25-1 with TRBJ1-1; D is ambiguous. The CDR3 extends over 13 amino acids. From germline, CDR1 is MGHDK and CDR2 SYGVNS. Trimming stripped 0 bases from V and 4 bases from J, with 6 bases between. CDR3 DNA sequence: TGTGCCAGCAGTGAATATGAGGGCACTGAAGCTTTCTTT. It yields the protein CASSEYEGTEAFF. Filled out from reference TRBV25-1 and TRBJ1-1, the complete variable domain reads EADIYQTPRYLVIGTGKKITLECSQTMGHDKMYWYQQDPGMELHLIHYSYGVNSTEKGDLSSESTVSRIRTEHFPLTLESARPSHTSQYLCASSEYEGTEAFFGQGTRLTVV.

This chain uses TRBV28 with TRBJ1-1, with D unresolved. CDR1 is MDHEN and CDR2 is SYDVKM in the germline V gene. This CDR3 spans 15 amino acids. Trimming took 3 bases from V and 2 from J, leaving 13 bases between them. The CDR3 DNA reads as TGTGCCAGCAGTTTCGCCGGAGCCCTCAACACTGAAGCTTTCTTT. Amino acid sequence: CASSFAGALNTEAFF.

This clone was counted a few times. CDR3 loop: CASSIQPYGYTF. The CDR3 nucleotides are TGTGCCAGCAGCATCCAACCCTATGGCTACACCTTC. The rearrangement links TRBV13 to TRBJ1-2; D not resolved. The CDR3 has 12 amino acids. V lost 5 bases and J 4 bases, leaving 8 bases between the germline ends. Germline V CDR1 and CDR2: PRHDT, FYEKMQ (reference sequence).

This clone was recorded a few times. The CDR3 is CASSLWTGVSLGEQYF. CDR3 sequence (DNA): TGTGCCAGCAGTTTATGGACAGGGGTTTCCCTTGGAGAGCAGTACTTC. The chain uses TRBV27 and TRBJ2-7; 9 bases line up with TRBD1. Germline V gene sequence: CDR1 MNHEY, CDR2 SMNVEV (reference sequence). The CDR3 loop spans 16 amino acids. With 1 base clipped from V and 7 bases from J, the junction kept 11 bases outside the gene matches.

This clone occurred a few times. This rearrangement joins TRBV6-1 to TRBJ1-1; D not resolved. The germline V gene has CDR1 MNHNS and CDR2 SASEGT. Deletions cut 4 bases from V and 2 bases from J, with 14 bases between. CDR3 length equals 15 residues. CDR3 DNA: TGTGCCAGCAGTGTATCCACCGGGCTCAACACTGAAGCTTTCTTT. It codes for CASSVSTGLNTEAFF.